What follows are 29 T cell receptor beta chains derived from one specimen sequenced in a study of STAT3 mutations in large granular lymphocyte leukemia. Study-level findings and limits: At least one immunodominant TCR beta clonotype appeared in every T-cell large granular lymphocyte leukemia patient.

What these receptors recognize is not known. TCRdb's copy holds only in-frame clones and misses some; the assay was immunoSEQ multiplex PCR. Of about 2,100 clones listed, less than 70% are singletons. The material sequenced was peripheral blood mononuclear cells. These receptors were collected from a man aged 55 to 70 with T-cell large granular lymphocyte leukemia. Some clones in this sample may be carry-over from other donors' samples.

The rearrangement joins TRBV7-2 to TRBJ2-1; weak D call: TRBD1 (6 bases). The CDR3 contains 16 residues. Germline loops: CDR1 SGHTA, CDR2 FQGNSA. V was shortened by 5 bases and J by 2 bases, with 16 bases between the two germline ends. The CDR3, as DNA: TGTGCCAGCAGCCGGACGACAGGCGGCGCCTACAATGAGCAGTTCTTC. Protein: CASSRTTGGAYNEQFF.

The V and J genes are TRBV4-3 and TRBJ1-6, with 7 bases aligning to TRBD1. CDR1 is LGHNA and CDR2 is YSLEER in the germline V gene. There are 15 residues in the CDR3. J lost 10 bases, V lost 0 bases, and 6 bases had no gene match. The CDR3 region is CASSQDSGQASPLHF. The CDR3 DNA follows: TGCGCCAGCAGCCAAGATTCCGGACAGGCATCACCCCTCCACTTT.

The CDR3 DNA reads as TGCGCCAGCAGCCACGGGACAGGCTCTGAAGCTTTCTTT. Translating it yields CASSHGTGSEAFF. V and J are TRBV5-1 and TRBJ1-1; 8 nucleotides match TRBD1. Germline V lookup: CDR1 SGHRS, CDR2 YFSETQ. The V segment lost 4 bases and the J segment 6 bases; nucleotides outside the gene matches: 5. The CDR3 sequence is 13 residues long.

The chain couples TRBV5-4 to TRBJ2-7, with 9 bases lining up with TRBD1. Germline V gene sequence: CDR1 SGHNT, CDR2 YYREEE (reference sequence). The J segment lost 2 bases and the V segment lost 4 bases, leaving 10 bases of the junction unmatched. CDR3 length equals 16 residues. The CDR3 region has the DNA TGTGCCAGCAGCCCCTCGGGCCGGGACAGGGCCTACGAGCAGTACTTC. This codes for CASSPSGRDRAYEQYF.

This clone was seen a few times. The chain has TRBV11-3 and TRBJ2-7; D could derive from TRBD1 or TRBD2 (5 bases each). Trimming pared 5 bases from V and 3 bases from J, leaving 14 bases between. Germline V gene sequence: CDR1 SGHNT, CDR2 YENEEA. CDR3 length: 14 residues. CDR3 amino acids: CASSLRDGNYEQYF. In nucleotides, the CDR3 is TGTGCCAGCAGCCTCCGGGACGGGAACTACGAGCAGTACTTC.

The chain carries TRBV10-3 and TRBJ1-5, with unresolved D. The length of the CDR3 is 14 residues. Trimming stripped 4 bases from V and 3 bases from J, with 10 bases between. Per the germline V gene, CDR1 is ENHRY and CDR2 is SYGVKD. The CDR3 DNA sequence: TGTGCCATCAGTGGGCGGGAAACCAATCAGCCCCAGCATTTT. Its protein is CAISGRETNQPQHF.

The chain is built from TRBV7-9 and TRBJ2-7; D is perhaps TRBD1 (5 bases). This CDR3 region has 14 residues. Trimming took 5 bases from V and 6 from J, leaving 17 bases between them. Germline V CDR1 and CDR2: SEHNR, FQNEAQ (reference sequence). CDR3 bases: TGTGCCAGCAGCCATCCCGCCGACAGCACCGAGCAGTACTTC. Protein product: CASSHPADSTEQYF.

The CDR3 DNA follows: TGTGCCTGGAAGGGGGTCGGGTATAATTCACCCCTCCACTTT. It translates to CAWKGVGYNSPLHF. The chain employs TRBV30 and TRBJ1-6; TRBD1 might be the D (6 bases). The germline V gene has CDR1 GTSNPN and CDR2 SVGIG (reference sequence). V lost 4 bases to trimming and J lost 4 bases, with 11 bases between them. The CDR3 totals 14 residues.

This clone appeared a few times. The chain uses TRBV28 and TRBJ1-5; D remains unclear. Germline CDR1 reads MDHEN; CDR2 reads SYDVKM. CDR3 length: 14 amino acids. The ends were cut back, 3 bases at V and 9 bases at J, with 15 bases in the middle. The CDR3 reads CASSFPDTLWPQHF. The CDR3 DNA sequence: TGTGCCAGCAGTTTTCCCGACACCCTTTGGCCCCAGCATTTT.

This clone was observed a handful of times. The chain employs TRBV5-1 and TRBJ2-3; TRBD1 might be the D (6 bases). Germline CDR1 reads SGHRS; CDR2 reads YFSETQ. There are 14 residues in the CDR3. V gave up 2 bases and J gave up 1 base, with 8 bases separating them. The CDR3 loop reads CASSFGQRTDTQYF. The CDR3 DNA reads as TGCGCCAGCAGCTTTGGACAGCGCACAGATACGCAGTATTTT.

This rearrangement joins TRBV5-1 to TRBJ1-6, with no clear D. Germline loops: CDR1 SGHRS, CDR2 YFSETQ. The ends were cut back, 0 bases at V and 8 bases at J, with 12 bases in the middle. The length of the CDR3 is 15 residues. CDR3 coding DNA: TGCGCCAGCAGCTTGGCATTGAGGGCCTATTCACCCCTCCACTTT. It yields the protein CASSLALRAYSPLHF.

This clone has just a few counts. The germline gene is not matched at one end of the junction; a read error may be the cause. This chain connects TRBV18 to TRBJ2-7, with a possible D match to TRBD1 (7 bases). Germline V gives CDR1 KGHSH, CDR2 LQKENI. This CDR3 comprises 16 residues. CDR3 in amino acids: CASSYEWAGQSYEQYF. The CDR3 DNA reads as TGTGCCAGCTCATACGAATGGGCGGGACAGTCCTACGAGCAGTACTTT.

This rearrangement joins TRBV5-1 to TRBJ2-5, with D maybe TRBD1 (6 bases). V lost 6 bases to trimming and J lost 5 bases, with 17 bases between them. From germline, CDR1 is SGHRS and CDR2 YFSETQ. This CDR3 comprises 14 residues. CDR3: CASTPGGRLETQYF. In DNA form, the CDR3 reads TGCGCCAGCACTCCTGGGGGCCGGTTGGAGACCCAGTACTTC.

The rearrangement uses TRBV5-1 and TRBJ1-2; no reliable D call. The CDR3 extends over 15 amino acids. Trimming cost V 0 bases and J 7 bases, with 16 bases left between them. The V gene's germline CDR1 is SGHRS and CDR2 YFSETQ. DNA of the CDR3: TGCGCCAGCAGCTTGGAGTCTCCGGGCAGGCGTGGCTACACCTTC. It encodes CASSLESPGRRGYTF.

The sample holds a few counts of this clone. The CDR3 reads CASSLQGNYGYTF. CDR3 sequence (DNA): TGCGCCAGCAGCCTACAAGGGAACTATGGCTACACCTTC. The chain couples TRBV5-1 to TRBJ1-2; D unclear. This CDR3 has 13 residues. V was shortened by 4 bases and J by 2 bases, with 9 bases between the two germline ends. Germline V gene sequence: CDR1 SGHRS, CDR2 YFSETQ.

V and J are TRBV18 and TRBJ2-7, with D maybe TRBD1 (6 bases). Germline values: CDR1 KGHSH, CDR2 LQKENI. Trimming took off 1 base at V and 1 base at J, with 8 bases between the two ends. This CDR3 has 14 residues. Here the CDR3 reads CASSPRDISYEQYF. Here the CDR3 DNA reads TGTGCCAGCTCACCACGGGACATTTCCTACGAGCAGTACTTC.

The V and J genes are TRBV18 and TRBJ1-6; possible D gene TRBD1, 5 bases. Trimming removed 3 bases at V and 9 bases at J, with 9 bases between. CDR3 length equals 13 residues. In germline, CDR1 is KGHSH, CDR2 LQKENI. CDR3 nucleotide sequence: TGTGCCAGCTCACCCGACAGTGCTTCACCCCTCCACTTT. Protein sequence: CASSPDSASPLHF. Full variable domain (remainder filled in from reference TRBV18 and TRBJ1-6): NAGVMQNPRHLVRRRGQEARLRCSPMKGHSHVYWYRQLPEEGLKFMVYLQKENIIDESGMPKERFSAEFPKEGPSILRIQQVVRGDSAAYFCASSPDSASPLHFGNGTRLTVT.

V and J are TRBV18 and TRBJ1-6; no clear D gene. The CDR3 spans 14 residues. Germline V gene data show CDR1 as KGHSH and CDR2 as LQKENI. The ends were cut back, 0 bases at V and 14 bases at J, with 14 bases in the middle. The CDR3 region is CASSPPSEPTALHF. The CDR3 DNA reads as TGTGCCAGCTCACCACCTTCAGAACCTACGGCCCTCCACTTT.

V gene TRBV7-2 combines with J gene TRBJ1-2, with unresolved D. CDR3 size: 16 residues. Germline V CDR1 and CDR2: SGHTA, FQGNSA. Deletions cut 0 bases from V and 4 bases from J, with 15 bases between. The CDR3 spells CASSLAAGSFVYGYTF. For the CDR3, the DNA is TGTGCCAGCAGCTTAGCGGCAGGATCCTTTGTCTATGGCTACACCTTC.

This clone was picked up one time. The genes are TRBV7-2 and TRBJ1-2; D remains unclear. Germline CDR1 and CDR2: SGHTA and FQGNSA. Trimming took off 1 base at V and 4 bases at J, with 4 bases between the two ends. The CDR3 has 12 residues. Written as DNA, the CDR3 is TGTGCCAGCAGCTTAGACAGCTATGGCTACACCTTC. It codes for CASSLDSYGYTF.

The CDR3 sequence is CASSPSPGKETQYF. The CDR3 bases are TGTGCCAGCTCACCAAGTCCAGGGAAAGAGACCCAGTACTTC. V gene TRBV18 combines with J gene TRBJ2-5, with a tentative D call TRBD1 (5 bases). Trimming left V 2 bases short and J 3 bases short, with 10 bases between. The CDR3 is made up of 14 amino acids. Germline CDR1 KGHSH, CDR2 LQKENI.

This clone was recorded a few times. The chain combines TRBV5-1 with TRBJ2-7; 7 positions agree with TRBD1. This CDR3 comprises 14 residues. Germline V gives CDR1 SGHRS, CDR2 YFSETQ. With V trimmed by 4 bases and J by 2 bases, 6 bases remained unmatched. The CDR3 nucleotides are TGCGCCAGCAGCGACAGGGTTGGGCCCTACGAGCAGTACTTC. Its protein product is CASSDRVGPYEQYF.

V gene TRBV10-2 combines with J gene TRBJ2-7; the D is unclear. V was shortened by 3 bases and J by 4 bases, with 4 bases between the two germline ends. The CDR3 sequence is 11 residues long. The germline CDR1 and CDR2 sequences are WSHSY and SAAADI. Written as DNA, the CDR3 is TGCGCCAGCAGTGAAGGGTACGAGCAGTACTTC. Residues: CASSEGYEQYF.

This clone showed up just once. The chain combines TRBV5-1 with TRBJ1-6; D gene ambiguous. The V end was cut by 0 bases, the J end by 8 bases, with 12 bases between. CDR1 is SGHRS, CDR2 YFSETQ, per germline. This CDR3 region has 15 residues. The CDR3 sequence is CASSLEAVSDSPLHF. DNA of the CDR3: TGCGCCAGCAGCTTGGAAGCGGTCTCGGATTCACCCCTCCACTTT.

This chain connects TRBV5-1 to TRBJ1-1; D unresolved. Looked up from germline, CDR1 is SGHRS and CDR2 is YFSETQ. There are 15 residues in the CDR3. Trimming took 0 bases from V and 0 from J, leaving 9 bases between them. The CDR3 DNA reads as TGCGCCAGCAGCTTGGGCCCGCCGATGAACACTGAAGCTTTCTTT. This gives the protein CASSLGPPMNTEAFF.

This clone was counted between two and nine times. This chain connects TRBV7-3 to TRBJ2-5; D is unclear. The V gene's germline CDR1 is SGHTA and CDR2 FQGTGA. This CDR3 has 14 amino acids. With 5 bases removed from V and 4 bases from J, the gap between germline ends came to 14 bases. The CDR3 protein is CASSHFGGLETQYF. CDR3 DNA: TGTGCCAGCAGCCACTTCGGTGGGCTAGAGACCCAGTACTTC.

This clone was detected only once. The chain joins TRBV9 to TRBJ2-3; no definite D call. The CDR3 covers 13 residues. Trimming shortened V by 4 bases and J by 0 bases, and 6 bases separated the two germline ends. CDR1 SGDLS and CDR2 YYNGEE come from the germline V gene. The CDR3 reads CASSPPSTDTQYF. The DNA for the CDR3 is TGTGCCAGCAGCCCCCCAAGCACAGATACGCAGTATTTT.

The chain employs TRBV4-1 and TRBJ1-2, with D unresolved. V lost 2 bases and J 4 bases, leaving 8 bases between the germline ends. The germline gives CDR1 MGHRA, CDR2 YSYEKL. This CDR3 region has 13 residues. The CDR3 coding sequence is TGCGCCAGCAGCCAACTGGGCCTCTATGGCTACACCTTC. Translated: CASSQLGLYGYTF.

The genes are TRBV5-1 and TRBJ1-5; the D gene is possibly TRBD1 (6 bases). CDR1 is SGHRS, CDR2 YFSETQ, per germline. With 5 bases removed from V and 5 bases from J, the gap between germline ends came to 14 bases. This CDR3 is built from 14 residues. In DNA form, the CDR3 reads TGCGCCAGCAGACCCAACAGGGAGGATCAGCCCCAGCATTTT. Translating it yields CASRPNREDQPQHF.